What follows describes a single T cell receptor beta chain. Its antigen is not known. Germline-derived CDR1 and CDR2 are SNHLY and FYNNEI. The CDR3 has 14 amino acids. Trimming removed 1 base from V and 3 bases from J; junction bases left unmatched: 2. These data are taken from a study of response to subunit inactivated influenza vaccine. The study, taken as a whole, reports: Authors suggested few new T cells are recruited by each seasonal influenza vaccination.

Each CDR3 protein is one row after TCRdb ran MiXCR on the RT-PCR reads. The table includes 600,000 to 700,000 distinct CDR3 sequences, approximately 15% detected once. The genes are TRBV2 and TRBJ2-7, with 8 bases identical to TRBD2. Sequencing used PBMCs from blood, obtained around 15 days before vaccination. The TCR comes from a man in his fifties who received an inactivated influenza vaccine. For the CDR3, the DNA is TGTGCCAGCAGTGAAGGGACTAGCTTCTACGAGCAGTACTTC. Encoded protein: CASSEGTSFYEQYF.